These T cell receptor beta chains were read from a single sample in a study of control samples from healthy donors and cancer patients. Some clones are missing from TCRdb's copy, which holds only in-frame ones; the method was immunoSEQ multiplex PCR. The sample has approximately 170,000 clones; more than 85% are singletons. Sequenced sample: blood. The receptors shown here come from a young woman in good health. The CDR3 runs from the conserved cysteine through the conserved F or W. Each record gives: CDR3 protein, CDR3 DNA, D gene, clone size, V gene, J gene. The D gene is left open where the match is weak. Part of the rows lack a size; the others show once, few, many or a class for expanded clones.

CDR3aa: CASSSPTGGGEKLFF
CDR3nt: TGTGCCAGCAGTTCCCCGACAGGGGGAGGCGAAAAACTGTTTTTT
d_gene: TRBD1
abundance: -
v_gene: TRBV28
j_gene: TRBJ1-4

CDR3aa: CASSEALGQSEQFF
CDR3nt: TGTGCCAGCAGTGAAGCGTTGGGCCAGTCAGAGCAGTTCTTC
d_gene: -
abundance: once
v_gene: TRBV6-1
j_gene: TRBJ2-1

CDR3aa: CSASQGQGYTF
CDR3nt: TGCAGTGCATCGCAGGGTCAGGGCTACACCTTC
d_gene: -
abundance: -
v_gene: TRBV20-1
j_gene: TRBJ1-2

CDR3aa: CASSLGIIAGGYNEQFF
CDR3nt: TGTGCCAGCAGCTTAGGAATTATAGCGGGAGGGTACAATGAGCAGTTCTTC
d_gene: TRBD2
abundance: -
v_gene: TRBV7-3
j_gene: TRBJ2-1

CDR3aa: CASSSQGSGYTF
CDR3nt: TGTGCCAGCAGTTCACAGGGATCTGGCTACACCTTC
d_gene: -
abundance: -
v_gene: TRBV6-5
j_gene: TRBJ1-2

CDR3aa: CSVGYYNEQFF
CDR3nt: TGCAGCGTCGGCTATTACAATGAGCAGTTCTTC
d_gene: -
abundance: -
v_gene: TRBV29-1
j_gene: TRBJ2-1

CDR3aa: CAWTEGALSYTF
CDR3nt: TGTGCCTGGACGGAGGGGGCCCTGTCCTACACCTTC
d_gene: TRBD1
abundance: -
v_gene: TRBV30
j_gene: TRBJ1-2

CDR3aa: CASSYSHPQTTNSNQPQHF
CDR3nt: TGTGCCAGCAGTTACTCCCACCCCCAGACAACAAATAGCAATCAGCCCCAGCATTTT
d_gene: -
abundance: -
v_gene: TRBV6-2/TRBV6-3
j_gene: TRBJ1-5

CDR3aa: CASSHNYDYTQYF
CDR3nt: TGTGCCAGCAGCCATAATTATGATTATACGCAGTATTTT
d_gene: -
abundance: once
v_gene: TRBV11-2
j_gene: TRBJ2-3

CDR3aa: CASSPTPAGHNEQFF
CDR3nt: TGCGCCAGCAGCCCTACCCCAGCGGGCCACAATGAGCAGTTCTTC
d_gene: -
abundance: -
v_gene: TRBV4-1
j_gene: TRBJ2-1

CDR3aa: CAWRSPRGSQKETQYF
CDR3nt: TGTGCCTGGAGATCGCCTCGGGGGTCGCAGAAAGAGACCCAGTACTTC
d_gene: -
abundance: -
v_gene: TRBV30
j_gene: TRBJ2-5

CDR3aa: CASSFQTGGTDTQYF
CDR3nt: TGTGCCAGCAGTTTCCAGACCGGGGGCACAGATACGCAGTATTTT
d_gene: -
abundance: -
v_gene: TRBV27
j_gene: TRBJ2-3

CDR3aa: CASRDRQETQYF
CDR3nt: TGTGCCAGCAGAGACAGACAAGAGACCCAGTACTTC
d_gene: -
abundance: -
v_gene: TRBV19
j_gene: TRBJ2-5

CDR3aa: CASSLRLLAGASYNEQFF
CDR3nt: TGTGCCAGCAGCTTACGGTTGCTAGCGGGAGCCTCCTACAATGAGCAGTTCTTC
d_gene: TRBD2
abundance: -
v_gene: TRBV7-8
j_gene: TRBJ2-1

CDR3aa: CASSQTGGAGSANEKLFF
CDR3nt: TGTGCCAGCAGCCAGACAGGGGGCGCGGGTTCGGCTAATGAAAAACTGTTTTTT
d_gene: TRBD1
abundance: -
v_gene: TRBV3-1/TRBV3-2
j_gene: TRBJ1-4

CDR3aa: CASSFGSGSTGELFF
CDR3nt: TGTGCCAGCAGTTTCGGGTCAGGGTCCACCGGGGAGCTGTTTTTT
d_gene: -
abundance: -
v_gene: TRBV27
j_gene: TRBJ2-2

CDR3aa: CASWDRGNNQPQHF
CDR3nt: TGTGCCAGCTGGGACAGGGGTAACAATCAGCCCCAGCATTTT
d_gene: TRBD1
abundance: -
v_gene: TRBV28
j_gene: TRBJ1-5

CDR3aa: CASSELSGQLFF
CDR3nt: TGTGCCAGCAGTGAATTAAGCGGCCAACTGTTTTTT
d_gene: -
abundance: -
v_gene: TRBV25-1
j_gene: TRBJ1-4

CDR3aa: CASSPRHGPPEDTQYF
CDR3nt: TGTGCCAGCAGCCCAAGACATGGACCTCCCGAGGATACGCAGTATTTT
d_gene: -
abundance: -
v_gene: TRBV5-5
j_gene: TRBJ2-3

CDR3aa: CASSVARGDTEAFF
CDR3nt: TGTGCCAGCAGCGTAGCCCGCGGGGACACTGAAGCTTTCTTT
d_gene: -
abundance: once
v_gene: TRBV9
j_gene: TRBJ1-1

CDR3aa: CASSTGLAKNIQYF
CDR3nt: TGTGCCAGCAGCACGGGACTAGCCAAAAACATTCAGTACTTC
d_gene: -
abundance: -
v_gene: TRBV5-6
j_gene: TRBJ2-4

CDR3aa: CASTDTRDRSPRQYF
CDR3nt: TGTGCCAGCACCGACACGAGGGACAGGTCCCCTCGGCAGTACTTC
d_gene: TRBD1
abundance: -
v_gene: TRBV2
j_gene: TRBJ2-7

CDR3aa: CASSLWGRDLRNTGELFF
CDR3nt: TGTGCCAGCAGTTTGTGGGGAAGGGACTTGAGAAACACCGGGGAGCTGTTTTTT
d_gene: -
abundance: -
v_gene: TRBV28
j_gene: TRBJ2-2

CDR3aa: CASSPTGSPAKNIQYF
CDR3nt: TGCGCCAGCAGCCCGACAGGGTCCCCAGCCAAAAACATTCAGTACTTC
d_gene: TRBD1
abundance: once
v_gene: TRBV4-1
j_gene: TRBJ2-4

CDR3aa: CASSYVRNEKLFF
CDR3nt: TGTGCCAGCAGTTACGTCCGTAATGAAAAACTGTTTTTT
d_gene: -
abundance: -
v_gene: TRBV6-5
j_gene: TRBJ1-4

CDR3aa: CASSPGGTGSFTGELFF
CDR3nt: TGTGCCAGCAGCCCGGGGGGGACAGGGAGTTTCACCGGGGAGCTGTTTTTT
d_gene: -
abundance: few
v_gene: TRBV7-9
j_gene: TRBJ2-2

CDR3aa: CATSESGLAGEQYF
CDR3nt: TGTGCCACCAGTGAATCGGGACTAGCGGGCGAGCAGTACTTC
d_gene: TRBD2
abundance: -
v_gene: TRBV24-1
j_gene: TRBJ2-7

CDR3aa: CASSRATSGRYEQYF
CDR3nt: TGCGCCAGCAGCCGTGCGACTAGCGGGAGATACGAGCAGTACTTC
d_gene: TRBD2
abundance: -
v_gene: TRBV5-1
j_gene: TRBJ2-7

CDR3aa: CASSTQGAGAFF
CDR3nt: TGTGCCAGTAGCACACAGGGGGCGGGAGCTTTCTTT
d_gene: TRBD1
abundance: once
v_gene: TRBV19
j_gene: TRBJ1-1

CDR3aa: CASSLDYYEQYF
CDR3nt: TGTGCCAGCAGCTTAGACTACTACGAGCAGTACTTC
d_gene: -
abundance: -
v_gene: TRBV7-8
j_gene: TRBJ2-7

CDR3aa: CASSQLRRRDGYTF
CDR3nt: TGTGCCAGCAGCCAACTCAGACGGAGAGATGGCTACACCTTC
d_gene: -
abundance: -
v_gene: TRBV3-1/TRBV3-2
j_gene: TRBJ1-2

CDR3aa: CASSIWGTSGNNEQFF
CDR3nt: TGTGCCAGTAGTATTTGGGGGACTAGCGGTAACAATGAGCAGTTCTTC
d_gene: TRBD2
abundance: -
v_gene: TRBV19
j_gene: TRBJ2-1

CDR3aa: CASSQTSGQPYEQYF
CDR3nt: TGCGCCAGCAGCCAAACCTCGGGACAGCCTTACGAGCAGTACTTC
d_gene: TRBD1
abundance: -
v_gene: TRBV4-1
j_gene: TRBJ2-7

CDR3aa: CASSVGGTGELFF
CDR3nt: TGTGCCAGCAGTGTAGGTGGCACCGGGGAGCTGTTTTTT
d_gene: -
abundance: -
v_gene: TRBV12-3/TRBV12-4
j_gene: TRBJ2-2

CDR3aa: CASSVWGLSYEQYF
CDR3nt: TGCGCCAGCAGTGTGTGGGGCCTCTCCTACGAGCAGTACTTC
d_gene: -
abundance: medium-sized
v_gene: TRBV10-1
j_gene: TRBJ2-7

CDR3aa: CASSLGVRGRGTQETQYF
CDR3nt: TGTGCCAGCAGCTTAGGGGTCAGGGGTCGGGGAACCCAAGAGACCCAGTACTTC
d_gene: -
abundance: -
v_gene: TRBV13
j_gene: TRBJ2-5

CDR3aa: CASSLVVGGAGSTSTDTQYF
CDR3nt: TGTGCCAGCAGCTTAGTTGTAGGGGGCGCAGGTTCTACTAGCACAGATACGCAGTATTTT
d_gene: TRBD1
abundance: -
v_gene: TRBV7-3
j_gene: TRBJ2-3

CDR3aa: CASSLKVAGDPYNEQFF
CDR3nt: TGTGCCAGCAGCTTAAAGGTCGCGGGAGACCCTTACAATGAGCAGTTCTTC
d_gene: TRBD2
abundance: -
v_gene: TRBV7-6
j_gene: TRBJ2-1

CDR3aa: CASSQSTGGRQSRRYF
CDR3nt: TGTGCCAGCAGCCAATCGACAGGGGGCCGTCAATCCAGGCGGTACTTC
d_gene: TRBD1
abundance: -
v_gene: TRBV7-9
j_gene: TRBJ2-7

CDR3aa: CASGTGQGGYSPLHF
CDR3nt: TGTGCCAGCGGAACTGGACAGGGAGGCTATTCACCCCTCCACTTT
d_gene: TRBD1
abundance: -
v_gene: TRBV2
j_gene: TRBJ1-6

CDR3aa: CASSQKSSYTEAFF
CDR3nt: TGCGCCAGCAGCCAAAAAAGCAGTTACACTGAAGCTTTCTTT
d_gene: -
abundance: -
v_gene: TRBV4-3
j_gene: TRBJ1-1

CDR3aa: CASSIVQGSDTQYF
CDR3nt: TGTGCCAGTAGTATAGTGCAGGGGTCAGATACGCAGTATTTT
d_gene: -
abundance: -
v_gene: TRBV19
j_gene: TRBJ2-3